Below are 21 T cell receptor beta chains sequenced from a single sample in a study of blood T cell repertoires in COVID-19. Data came from immunoSEQ multiplex PCR; TCRdb stores just in-frame clones and leaves some out. The sample lists roughly 250,000 clones, roughly 90% occurring once. What was sequenced was PBMCs or T cells enriched from blood (not recorded which). The receptors come from a woman in her 30s with acute COVID-19.

The chain combines TRBV6-1 with TRBJ1-6; TRBD1 matches 7 bases. Germline lookup yields CDR1 MNHNS and CDR2 SASEGT. The CDR3 consists of 15 residues. V was clipped by 7 bases and J by 7 bases; unmatched bases: 10. DNA for the CDR3: TGTGCCAGCACGGCGGACAGGACTTCGAATTCACCCCTCCACTTT. It translates to CASTADRTSNSPLHF.

V and J are TRBV29-1 and TRBJ2-7; TRBD2 is a possible D gene (6 bases). CDR1 and CDR2 from the germline V gene are SQVTM and ANQGSEA. Trimming pared 6 bases from V and 0 bases from J, leaving 15 bases between. The CDR3 is 14 residues long. The CDR3 coding sequence is TGCAGCGTGTCCGGGACTCGAAACTCCTACGAGCAGTACTTC. Protein sequence: CSVSGTRNSYEQYF.

V and J are TRBV30 and TRBJ2-2; tentative D call: TRBD1 (8 bases). Deletions cut 0 bases from V and 10 bases from J, with 18 bases between. This CDR3 region has 15 residues. Germline lookup yields CDR1 GTSNPN and CDR2 SVGIG (reference sequence). CDR3 nucleotides: TGTGCCTGGAGTGTAGGCCAACAGGGGGGGACGGAGCTGTTTTTT. This sequence encodes CAWSVGQQGGTELFF.

This chain uses TRBV19 with TRBJ2-1; perhaps TRBD1 as D (5 bases). V lost 0 bases and J lost 12, with 12 bases in between. This CDR3 region has 13 residues. Germline V gives CDR1 LNHDA, CDR2 SQIVND (reference sequence). The chain's CDR3 is CASSIDRAQGQFF. The CDR3 nucleotides are TGTGCCAGTAGTATAGATCGAGCGCAGGGGCAGTTCTTC.

The CDR3 spells CASRAGLMNTEAFF. The CDR3 DNA reads TGTGCCAGCAGGGCAGGGCTAATGAACACTGAAGCTTTCTTT. The V call is TRBV25-1, the J call TRBJ1-1; tentatively, D is TRBD1 (5 bases). The germline V and J ends were trimmed by 6 bases and 0 bases, with 11 bases remaining between them. The CDR3 loop spans 14 amino acids. Germline V gene data show CDR1 as MGHDK and CDR2 as SYGVNS. Supplemented by reference TRBV25-1 and TRBJ1-1, the full variable domain reads EADIYQTPRYLVIGTGKKITLECSQTMGHDKMYWYQQDPGMELHLIHYSYGVNSTEKGDLSSESTVSRIRTEHFPLTLESARPSHTSQYLCASRAGLMNTEAFFGQGTRLTVV.

V usage is TRBV7-9 and J usage is TRBJ1-2; D gene uncertain. This CDR3 spans 13 amino acids. V was clipped by 1 base and J by 7 bases, with 10 bases between them. The germline gives CDR1 SEHNR, CDR2 FQNEAQ (reference sequence). The CDR3: CASSLGSSGGYTF. In DNA form, the CDR3 reads TGTGCCAGCAGCTTAGGGTCCTCGGGTGGCTACACCTTC.

The V call is TRBV19, the J call TRBJ1-6; D is perhaps TRBD1 (6 bases). The CDR3 spans 15 residues. Per the germline V gene, CDR1 is LNHDA and CDR2 is SQIVND (reference sequence). Trimming took 9 bases from V and 7 from J, leaving 19 bases between them. The CDR3 region has the DNA TGTGCCAGCACAAGCAATACAGGGTCCAATTCACCCCTCCACTTT. Translating it yields CASTSNTGSNSPLHF.

This clone was picked up a small number of times. V gene TRBV4-2 combines with J gene TRBJ1-5, with 9 bases lining up with TRBD1. CDR1 and CDR2 from the germline V gene are LGHNA and YNFKEQ. Unmatched junction bases numbered 8, after V lost 1 base and J lost 7 bases. This CDR3 comprises 16 residues. This CDR3 is CASSQGVGTGTQPQHF. DNA of the CDR3: TGTGCCAGCAGCCAAGGGGTGGGGACAGGGACGCAGCCCCAGCATTTT.

The chain carries TRBV7-6 and TRBJ1-1; tentative D call: TRBD1 (5 bases). CDR3 length: 13 amino acids. V gave up 6 bases and J gave up 5 bases, with 13 bases separating them. CDR1 and CDR2 (germline): SGHVS, FNYEAQ. In DNA, the CDR3 is TGTGCCAGCAGTAGCCAGGGTGGGACTGAAGCTTTCTTT. Its translation: CASSSQGGTEAFF.

Comments on this clone: The junction departs from the called germline gene at one end, perhaps through a read error. This chain joins TRBV6-1 and TRBJ2-5, with 7 bases lining up with TRBD2. CDR1 and CDR2 from the germline V gene are MNHNS and SASEGT. The CDR3 runs to 15 residues. CDR3 loop: CASREGLGNQETQYF. Written as DNA, the CDR3 is TGTGCCAGCAGGGAAGGACTAGGCAACCAAGAGACCCAGTACTTC.

This rearrangement joins TRBV7-9 to TRBJ2-3; maybe TRBD1 (5 bases). CDR3 size: 15 residues. Germline lookup yields CDR1 SEHNR and CDR2 FQNEAQ (reference sequence). The V gene lost 5 bases and the J gene lost 0 bases, with 12 bases spanning the gap. CDR3 loop: CASSIGAESTDTQYF. In DNA form, the CDR3 reads TGTGCCAGCAGCATAGGGGCCGAAAGCACAGATACGCAGTATTTT.

This sequence joins TRBV6-5 and TRBJ1-4; tentatively, D is TRBD1 (5 bases). Between the trimmed V and J ends, which lost 2 bases and 7 bases, there was a span of 14 bases. Per the germline V gene, CDR1 is MNHEY and CDR2 is SVGAGI. The CDR3 spans 15 residues. The CDR3 sequence: CASSYGGPRGEKLFF. In nucleotides, the CDR3 is TGTGCCAGCAGTTACGGCGGCCCAAGGGGTGAAAAACTGTTTTTT.

J is TRBJ2-7 and V is TRBV5-4, with 10 bases lining up with TRBD1. Trimming cost V 5 bases and J 6 bases; bases outside gene matches: 5. CDR3 size: 13 residues. From germline, CDR1 is SGHNT and CDR2 YYREEE (reference sequence). CDR3: CASSTGQGFEQYF. The CDR3 nucleotides are TGTGCCAGCAGTACGGGACAGGGGTTCGAGCAGTACTTC.

The chain combines TRBV7-9 with TRBJ2-1, with 8 bases identical to TRBD2. The V gene's germline CDR1 is SEHNR and CDR2 FQNEAQ (reference sequence). The CDR3 is 16 amino acids. Trimming removed 5 bases from V and 0 bases from J; junction bases left unmatched: 6. CDR3 loop: CASSPASGPSYNEQFF. CDR3 sequence (DNA): TGTGCCAGCAGCCCCGCTAGCGGGCCCTCCTACAATGAGCAGTTCTTC. The full variable domain, completed using reference TRBV7-9 and TRBJ2-1, is DTGVSQNPRHKITKRGQNVTFRCDPISEHNRLYWYRQTLGQGPEFLTYFQNEAQLEKSRLLSDRFSAERPKGSFSTLEIQRTEQGDSAMYLCASSPASGPSYNEQFFGPGTRLTVL.

The chain employs TRBV6-2 or TRBV6-3 and TRBJ2-2; a weak D match, TRBD2 (5 bases). The CDR3 covers 14 residues. V was pared by 5 bases and J by 2 bases, with 9 bases between. Germline V gene sequence: CDR1 MNHEY, CDR2 SVGEGT. The DNA of the CDR3 is TGTGCCAGCAGTGGGAGCGGAAACACCGGGGAGCTGTTTTTT. Protein: CASSGSGNTGELFF.

The chain is built from TRBV6-5 and TRBJ1-1; D perhaps matches TRBD1 (6 bases). With 7 bases removed from V and 0 bases from J, the gap between germline ends came to 12 bases. The CDR3 is 14 amino acids. Germline values: CDR1 MNHEY, CDR2 SVGAGI. CDR3 region: CASTQGVMNTEAFF. The CDR3 bases are TGTGCCAGCACACAGGGAGTAATGAACACTGAAGCTTTCTTT.

This clone has a single count. The chain combines TRBV12-5 with TRBJ1-5; D is uncertain. The CDR3 sequence is 14 residues long. CDR1 LGHNT and CDR2 FRNRAP come from the germline V gene. Trimming removed 1 base from V and 8 bases from J, with 12 bases in between. The CDR3 loop reads CASGLELVSKPQHF. In nucleotides, the CDR3 is TGTGCTAGTGGTTTGGAACTTGTGAGCAAGCCCCAGCATTTT. The full variable domain, completed using reference TRBV12-5 and TRBJ1-5, is DARVTQTPRHKVTEMGQEVTMRCQPILGHNTVFWYRQTMMQGLELLAYFRNRAPLDDSGMPKDRFSAEMPDATLATLKIQPSEPRDSAVYFCASGLELVSKPQHFGDGTRLSIL.

V gene TRBV19 combines with J gene TRBJ1-4; a weak D match, TRBD1 (5 bases). Germline V gene sequence: CDR1 LNHDA, CDR2 SQIVND (reference sequence). The CDR3 has 14 amino acids. V gave up 2 bases and J gave up 10 bases, with 14 bases separating them. The CDR3 DNA sequence: TGTGCCAGTAGTATACGGCAGGGAAAAGGAAAACTGTTTTTT. Its protein is CASSIRQGKGKLFF. The full variable domain, its missing parts supplied by reference TRBV19 and TRBJ1-4, is DGGITQSPKYLFRKEGQNVTLSCEQNLNHDAMYWYRQDPGQGLRLIYYSQIVNDFQKGDIAEGYSVSREKKESFPLTVTSAQKNPTAFYLCASSIRQGKGKLFFGSGTQLSVL.

This sequence joins TRBV3-1 (or the pseudogene TRBV3-2) and TRBJ2-7; D not certain. Trimming took off 0 bases at V and 6 bases at J, with 6 bases between the two ends. The CDR3 is 12 residues long. Germline lookup yields CDR1 LGHDT and CDR2 YNNKEL (reference sequence). CDR3 coding DNA: TGTGCCAGCAGCCAAGAATCGTTCGAGCAGTACTTC. It translates to CASSQESFEQYF.

The rearrangement joins TRBV4-2 to TRBJ1-3, with D unresolved. Germline V gives CDR1 LGHNA, CDR2 YNFKEQ. V was cut by 0 bases and J by 4 bases, with 10 bases left in between. CDR3 length: 15 residues. The CDR3: CASSQEGGFGNTIYF. The DNA of the CDR3 is TGTGCCAGCAGCCAAGAGGGAGGGTTCGGAAACACCATATATTTT.

This chain connects TRBV28 to TRBJ2-1; 9 bases agree with TRBD2. Germline loops: CDR1 MDHEN, CDR2 SYDVKM. This CDR3 comprises 15 residues. Trimming removed 1 base from V and 10 bases from J; junction bases left unmatched: 8. CDR3 DNA: TGTGCCAGCAGTTTATACAGGACTAGCGTGGAGGAGCAGTTCTTC. Protein product: CASSLYRTSVEEQFF.